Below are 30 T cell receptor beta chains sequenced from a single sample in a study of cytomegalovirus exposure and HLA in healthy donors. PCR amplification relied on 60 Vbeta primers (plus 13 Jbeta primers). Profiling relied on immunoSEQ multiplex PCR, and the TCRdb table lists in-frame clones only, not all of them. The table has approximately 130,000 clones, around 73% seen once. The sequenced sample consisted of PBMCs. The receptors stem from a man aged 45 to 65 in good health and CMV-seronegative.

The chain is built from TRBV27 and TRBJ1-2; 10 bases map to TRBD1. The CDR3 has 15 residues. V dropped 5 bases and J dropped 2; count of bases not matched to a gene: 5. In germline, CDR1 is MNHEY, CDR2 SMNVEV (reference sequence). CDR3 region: CASSGAGQGNYGYTF. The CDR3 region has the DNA TGTGCCAGCAGTGGGGCGGGACAGGGGAACTATGGCTACACCTTC.

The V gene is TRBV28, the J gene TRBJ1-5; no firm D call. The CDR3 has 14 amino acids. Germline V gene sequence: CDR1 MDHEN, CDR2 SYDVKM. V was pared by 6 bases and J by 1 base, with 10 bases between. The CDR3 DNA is TGTGCCAGCAGCCGCCCGGGAAGCAATCAGCCCCAGCATTTT. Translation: CASSRPGSNQPQHF.

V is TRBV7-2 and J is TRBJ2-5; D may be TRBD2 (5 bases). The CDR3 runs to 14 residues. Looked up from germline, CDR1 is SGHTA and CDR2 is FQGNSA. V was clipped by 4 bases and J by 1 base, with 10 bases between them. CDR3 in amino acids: CASSSRSGQETQYF. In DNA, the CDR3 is TGTGCCAGCAGCTCCCGCAGCGGCCAAGAGACCCAGTACTTC.

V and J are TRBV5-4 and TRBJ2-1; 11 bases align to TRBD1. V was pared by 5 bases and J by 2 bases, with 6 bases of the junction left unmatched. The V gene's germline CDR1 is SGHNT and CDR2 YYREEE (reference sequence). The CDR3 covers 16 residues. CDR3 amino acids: CASRPRTGGAYNEQFF. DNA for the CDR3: TGTGCCAGCAGACCTCGGACAGGGGGCGCCTACAATGAGCAGTTCTTC.

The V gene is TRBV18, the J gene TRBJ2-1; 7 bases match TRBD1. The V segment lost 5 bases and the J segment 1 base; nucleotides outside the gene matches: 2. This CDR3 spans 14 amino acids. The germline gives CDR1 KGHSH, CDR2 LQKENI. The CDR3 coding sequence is TGTGCCAGCTCAGGGGACAGATCCTACAATGAGCAGTTCTTC. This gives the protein CASSGDRSYNEQFF.

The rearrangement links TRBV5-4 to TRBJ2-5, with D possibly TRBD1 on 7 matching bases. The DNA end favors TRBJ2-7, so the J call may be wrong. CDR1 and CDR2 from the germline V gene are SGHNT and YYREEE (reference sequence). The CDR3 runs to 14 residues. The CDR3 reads CASSAGQNDYEQYF. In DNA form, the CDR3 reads TGTGCCAGCAGCGCGGGACAGAATGACTACGAGCAGTACTTC.

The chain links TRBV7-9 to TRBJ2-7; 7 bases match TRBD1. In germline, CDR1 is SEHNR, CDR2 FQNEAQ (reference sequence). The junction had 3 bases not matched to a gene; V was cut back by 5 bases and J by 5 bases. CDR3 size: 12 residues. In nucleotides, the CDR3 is TGTGCCAGCAGCCCCCAGGGGGACGAGCAGTACTTC. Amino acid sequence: CASSPQGDEQYF.

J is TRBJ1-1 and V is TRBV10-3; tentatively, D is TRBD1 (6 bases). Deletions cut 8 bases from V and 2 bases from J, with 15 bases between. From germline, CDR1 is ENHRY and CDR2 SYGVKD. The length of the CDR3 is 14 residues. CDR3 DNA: TGTGCCATCCAGGCGCAGGGGATAAACACTGAAGCTTTCTTT. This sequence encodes CAIQAQGINTEAFF.

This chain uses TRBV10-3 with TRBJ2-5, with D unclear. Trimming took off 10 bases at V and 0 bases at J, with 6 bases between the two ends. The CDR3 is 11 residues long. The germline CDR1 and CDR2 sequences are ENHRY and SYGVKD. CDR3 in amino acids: CASQDQETQYF. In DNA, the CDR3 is TGTGCCAGCCAGGACCAAGAGACCCAGTACTTC.

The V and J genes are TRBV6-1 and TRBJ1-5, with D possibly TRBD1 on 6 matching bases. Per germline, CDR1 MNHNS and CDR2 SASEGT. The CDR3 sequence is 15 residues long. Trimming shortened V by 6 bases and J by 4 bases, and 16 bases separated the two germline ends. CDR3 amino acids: CASRRTEGGNQPQHF. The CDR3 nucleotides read TGTGCCAGCAGACGTACAGAGGGGGGGAATCAGCCCCAGCATTTT.

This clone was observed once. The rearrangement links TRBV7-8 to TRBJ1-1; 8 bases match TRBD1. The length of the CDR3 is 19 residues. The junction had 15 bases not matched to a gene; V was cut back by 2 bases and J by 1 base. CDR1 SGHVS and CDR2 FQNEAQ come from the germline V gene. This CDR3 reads CASSLYAIAMTGANTEAFF. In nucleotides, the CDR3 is TGTGCCAGCAGCTTATACGCCATAGCAATGACAGGGGCGAACACTGAAGCTTTCTTT.

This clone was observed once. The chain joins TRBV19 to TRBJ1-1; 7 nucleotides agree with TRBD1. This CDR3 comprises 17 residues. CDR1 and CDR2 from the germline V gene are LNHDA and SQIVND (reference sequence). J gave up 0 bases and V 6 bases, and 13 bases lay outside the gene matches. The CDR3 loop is CASRQYRGPGMNTEAFF. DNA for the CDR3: TGTGCCAGTAGACAGTACAGGGGCCCGGGAATGAACACTGAAGCTTTCTTT.

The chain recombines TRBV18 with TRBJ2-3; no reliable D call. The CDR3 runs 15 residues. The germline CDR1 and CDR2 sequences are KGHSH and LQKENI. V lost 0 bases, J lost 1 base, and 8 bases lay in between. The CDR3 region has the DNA TGTGCCAGCTCACCACCCTCTCTCGGCACAGATACGCAGTATTTT. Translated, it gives CASSPPSLGTDTQYF. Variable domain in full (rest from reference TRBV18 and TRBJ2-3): NAGVMQNPRHLVRRRGQEARLRCSPMKGHSHVYWYRQLPEEGLKFMVYLQKENIIDESGMPKERFSAEFPKEGPSILRIQQVVRGDSAAYFCASSPPSLGTDTQYFGPGTRLTVL.

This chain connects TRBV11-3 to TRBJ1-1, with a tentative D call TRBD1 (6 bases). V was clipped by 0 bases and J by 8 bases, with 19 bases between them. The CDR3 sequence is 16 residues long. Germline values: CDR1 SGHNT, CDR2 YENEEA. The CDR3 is CASSLEFPADRKEAFF. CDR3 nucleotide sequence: TGTGCCAGCAGCTTAGAGTTCCCGGCGGACAGAAAGGAAGCTTTCTTT. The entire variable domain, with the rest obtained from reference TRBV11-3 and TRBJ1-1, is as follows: EAGVVQSPRYKIIEKKQPVAFWCNPISGHNTLYWYLQNLGQGPELLIRYENEEAVDDSQLPKDRFSAERLKGVDSTLKIQPAELGDSAVYLCASSLEFPADRKEAFFGQGTRLTVV.

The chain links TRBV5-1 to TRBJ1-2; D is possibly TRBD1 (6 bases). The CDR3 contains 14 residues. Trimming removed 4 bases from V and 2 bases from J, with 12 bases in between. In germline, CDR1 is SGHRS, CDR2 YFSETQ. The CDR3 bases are TGCGCCAGCAGCGGAAGTCAGGGGAACTATGGCTACACCTTC. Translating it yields CASSGSQGNYGYTF.

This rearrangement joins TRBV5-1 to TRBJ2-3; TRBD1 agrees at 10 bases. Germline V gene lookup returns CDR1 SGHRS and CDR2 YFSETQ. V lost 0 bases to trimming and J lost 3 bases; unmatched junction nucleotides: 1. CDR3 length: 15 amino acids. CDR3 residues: CASSLVDRGTDTQYF. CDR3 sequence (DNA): TGCGCCAGCAGCTTGGTGGACAGGGGGACAGATACGCAGTATTTT. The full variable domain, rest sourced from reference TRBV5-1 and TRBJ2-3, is KAGVTQTPRYLIKTRGQQVTLSCSPISGHRSVSWYQQTPGQGLQFLFEYFSETQRNKGNFPGRFSGRQFSNSRSEMNVSTLELGDSALYLCASSLVDRGTDTQYFGPGTRLTVL.

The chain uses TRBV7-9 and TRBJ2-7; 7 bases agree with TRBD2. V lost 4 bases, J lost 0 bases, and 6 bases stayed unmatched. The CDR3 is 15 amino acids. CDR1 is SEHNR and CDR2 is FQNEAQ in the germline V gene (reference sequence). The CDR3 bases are TGTGCCAGCAGCTCCGGGTTAGCGGGCTCCTACGAGCAGTACTTC. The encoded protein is CASSSGLAGSYEQYF.

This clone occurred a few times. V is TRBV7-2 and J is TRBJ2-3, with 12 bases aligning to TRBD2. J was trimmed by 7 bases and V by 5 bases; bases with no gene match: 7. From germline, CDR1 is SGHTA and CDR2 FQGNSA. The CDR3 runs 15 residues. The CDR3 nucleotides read TGTGCCAGCAGCCTAGGACTAGCGGGACTTAATACGCAGTATTTT. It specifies CASSLGLAGLNTQYF.

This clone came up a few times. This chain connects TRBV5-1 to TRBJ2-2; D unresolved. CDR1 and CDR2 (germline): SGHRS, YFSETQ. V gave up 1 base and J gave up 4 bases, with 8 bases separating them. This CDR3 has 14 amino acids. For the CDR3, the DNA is TGCGCCAGCAGCTTGAATACGGGCACCGGGGAGCTGTTTTTT. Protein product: CASSLNTGTGELFF.

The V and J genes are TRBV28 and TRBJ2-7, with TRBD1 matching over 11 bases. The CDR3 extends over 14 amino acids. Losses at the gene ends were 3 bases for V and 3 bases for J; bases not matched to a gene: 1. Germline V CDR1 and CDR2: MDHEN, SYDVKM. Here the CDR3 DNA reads TGTGCCAGCAGTTTGGGACAGGGGGACTACGAGCAGTACTTC. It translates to CASSLGQGDYEQYF.

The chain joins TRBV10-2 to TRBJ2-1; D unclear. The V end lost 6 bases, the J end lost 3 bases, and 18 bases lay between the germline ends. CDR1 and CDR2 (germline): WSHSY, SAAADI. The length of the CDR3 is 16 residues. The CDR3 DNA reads TGCGCCAGCAGGGATCGACTGCCCAAGCTCTACAATGAGCAGTTCTTC. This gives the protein CASRDRLPKLYNEQFF.

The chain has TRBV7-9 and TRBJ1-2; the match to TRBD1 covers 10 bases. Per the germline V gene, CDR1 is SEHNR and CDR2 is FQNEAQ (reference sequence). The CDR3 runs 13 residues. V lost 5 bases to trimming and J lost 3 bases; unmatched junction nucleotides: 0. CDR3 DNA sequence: TGTGCCAGCAGCGGGACAGGGGACTATGGCTACACCTTC. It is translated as CASSGTGDYGYTF. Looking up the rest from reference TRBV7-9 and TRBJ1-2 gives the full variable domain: DTGVSQNPRHKITKRGQNVTFRCDPISEHNRLYWYRQTLGQGPEFLTYFQNEAQLEKSRLLSDRFSAERPKGSFSTLEIQRTEQGDSAMYLCASSGTGDYGYTFGSGTRLTVV.

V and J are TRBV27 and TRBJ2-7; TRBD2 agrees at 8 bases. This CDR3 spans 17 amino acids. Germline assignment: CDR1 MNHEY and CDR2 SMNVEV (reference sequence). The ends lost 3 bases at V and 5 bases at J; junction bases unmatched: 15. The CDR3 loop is CASSLSPSRGRSHEQYF. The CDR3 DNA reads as TGTGCCAGCAGTTTGAGTCCCTCCCGCGGGAGGTCACACGAGCAGTACTTC.

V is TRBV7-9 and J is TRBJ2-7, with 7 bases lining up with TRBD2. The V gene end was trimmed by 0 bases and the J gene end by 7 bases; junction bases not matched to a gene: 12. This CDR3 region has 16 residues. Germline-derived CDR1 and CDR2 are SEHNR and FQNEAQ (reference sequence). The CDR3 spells CASSLARASGPGEQYF. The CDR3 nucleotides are TGTGCCAGCAGCTTAGCGCGGGCTAGCGGCCCTGGGGAGCAGTACTTC.

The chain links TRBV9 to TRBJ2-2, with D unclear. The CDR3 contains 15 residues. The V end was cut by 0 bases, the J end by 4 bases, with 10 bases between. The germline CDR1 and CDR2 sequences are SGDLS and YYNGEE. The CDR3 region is CASSVVGDTTGELFF. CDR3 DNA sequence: TGTGCCAGCAGCGTAGTAGGAGATACCACCGGGGAGCTGTTTTTT.

This CDR3 reads CASSTRERNTEAFF. The CDR3 region has the DNA TGTGCCAGTAGTACGAGAGAGCGGAACACTGAAGCTTTCTTT. The chain employs TRBV19 and TRBJ1-1; D unclear. V was pared by 4 bases and J by 1 base, with 10 bases between. Germline values: CDR1 LNHDA, CDR2 SQIVND (reference sequence). The CDR3 consists of 14 residues.

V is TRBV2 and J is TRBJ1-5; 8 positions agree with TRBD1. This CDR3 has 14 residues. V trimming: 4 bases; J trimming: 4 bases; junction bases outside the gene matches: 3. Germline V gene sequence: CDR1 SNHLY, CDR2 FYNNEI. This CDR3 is CASSAGGRNQPQHF. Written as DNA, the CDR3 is TGTGCCAGCAGTGCAGGGGGCCGGAATCAGCCCCAGCATTTT.

The CDR3 DNA is TGTGCCAGCTCACCGGTAGCGGATTCCTACAATGAGCAGTTCTTC. Its translation: CASSPVADSYNEQFF. The chain combines TRBV18 with TRBJ2-1, with a tentative D call TRBD2 (6 bases). This CDR3 comprises 15 residues. V lost 3 bases and J lost 1, with 10 bases in between. CDR1 and CDR2 (germline): KGHSH, LQKENI. The variable domain in full, completed from reference TRBV18 and TRBJ2-1, reads NAGVMQNPRHLVRRRGQEARLRCSPMKGHSHVYWYRQLPEEGLKFMVYLQKENIIDESGMPKERFSAEFPKEGPSILRIQQVVRGDSAAYFCASSPVADSYNEQFFGPGTRLTVL.

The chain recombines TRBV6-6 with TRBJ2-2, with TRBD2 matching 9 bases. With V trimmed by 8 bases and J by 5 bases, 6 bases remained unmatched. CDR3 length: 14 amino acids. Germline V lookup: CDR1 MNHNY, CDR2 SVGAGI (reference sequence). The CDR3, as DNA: TGTGCCAGCTCGGGACTAGCCGGGACCGGGGAGCTGTTTTTT. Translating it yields CASSGLAGTGELFF.

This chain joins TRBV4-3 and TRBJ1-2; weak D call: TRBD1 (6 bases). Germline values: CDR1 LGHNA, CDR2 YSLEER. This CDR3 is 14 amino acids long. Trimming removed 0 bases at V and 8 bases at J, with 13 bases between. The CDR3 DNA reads TGCGCCAGCAGCCAAGATAAGGGGGTTGGGGGCTACACCTTC. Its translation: CASSQDKGVGGYTF.